The rows below give T cell receptor beta chains drawn from one sample of a study of technical replicates of blood from a few donors. Clones were read by immunoSEQ multiplex PCR, and TCRdb kept only the in-frame ones, dropping some. The table records 45,000 to 55,000 clones, roughly 92% of them present only once. Specimen: T cells isolated from PBMCs. These receptors came from a human donor in good health. Each CDR3 is given with its conserved first and last residue. A D gene is named only where the DNA matches it firmly. Some rows mark clone size as missing; the rest say once, few, many or name a class of expanded clone.

TRBV6-5	TRBD1	NA	TRBJ2-7	CASSYLGTGGHEQYF	TGTGCCAGCAGTTACTTGGGGACAGGGGGCCACGAGCAGTACTTC
TRBV6-6	TRBD1	NA	TRBJ1-1	CASSRGQGTEAFF	TGTGCCAGCAGCCGAGGACAGGGCACTGAAGCTTTCTTT
TRBV29-1	NA	once	TRBJ2-7	CSVEGTQGFSYEQYF	TGCAGCGTTGAAGGAACCCAGGGTTTCTCCTACGAGCAGTACTTC
TRBV10-3	NA	NA	TRBJ1-2	CAIKGGFLNGYTF	TGTGCCATCAAAGGGGGATTTTTGAACGGCTACACCTTC
TRBV7-6	TRBD2	NA	TRBJ2-1	CASSGPSGSSYNEQFF	TGTGCCAGCAGCGGACCTAGCGGAAGCTCCTACAATGAGCAGTTCTTC
TRBV12-5	TRBD2	NA	TRBJ2-1	CASGFGTLAGNEQFF	TGTGCTAGTGGTTTCGGCACACTAGCGGGCAATGAGCAGTTCTTC
TRBV6-6	NA	NA	TRBJ1-5	CASSLGHGNQPQHF	TGTGCCAGCAGTCTAGGACACGGCAATCAGCCCCAGCATTTT
TRBV5-4	NA	once	TRBJ1-2	CASSYESDSYGYGYTF	TGTGCCAGCAGCTACGAATCGGACAGTTACGGGTATGGCTACACCTTC
TRBV7-8	NA	NA	TRBJ2-7	CASSPNAGRLNYEQYF	TGTGCCAGCAGCCCCAATGCAGGGCGGTTAAACTACGAGCAGTACTTC
TRBV29-1	NA	NA	TRBJ1-5	CSVGSGGVNQPQHF	TGCAGCGTTGGATCGGGGGGTGTAAATCAGCCCCAGCATTTT
TRBV5-6	NA	NA	TRBJ2-1	CASSGGLGLYNEQFF	TGTGCCAGCAGCGGGGGACTGGGACTTTACAATGAGCAGTTCTTC
TRBV5-6	NA	NA	TRBJ2-7	CASSLPLGTHYEQYF	TGTGCCAGCAGCTTGCCGCTTGGGACTCACTACGAGCAGTACTTC
TRBV28	TRBD1	NA	TRBJ2-3	CASSFLGTGESTDTQYF	TGTGCCAGCAGTTTTCTTGGGACAGGGGAGAGCACAGATACGCAGTATTTT
TRBV7-9	NA	NA	TRBJ1-2	CASSFTGNPGYTF	TGTGCCAGCAGCTTCACGGGGAATCCTGGCTACACCTTC
TRBV5-1	TRBD1	NA	TRBJ2-2	CASSLPGTGEGELFF	TGCGCCAGCAGCTTGCCCGGGACAGGGGAAGGGGAGCTGTTTTTT
TRBV29-1	NA	NA	TRBJ1-2	CSVAGYGYTF	TGCAGCGTTGCAGGCTATGGCTACACCTTC
TRBV6-5	TRBD1	NA	TRBJ1-6	CASSYSRQGFSSPLHF	TGTGCCAGCAGTTACTCCAGACAGGGTTTCAGTTCACCCCTCCACTTT
TRBV13	NA	few	TRBJ2-2	CASSPSPTLTTGELFF	TGTGCCAGCAGCCCCTCCCCAACCTTAACTACCGGGGAGCTGTTTTTT
TRBV29-1	NA	few	TRBJ1-1	CSVRRENTEAFF	TGCAGCGTTCGGCGGGAGAACACTGAAGCTTTCTTT
TRBV5-1	NA	NA	TRBJ1-1	CASSLAQNTEAFF	TGCGCCAGCAGCTTGGCCCAGAACACTGAAGCTTTCTTT
TRBV28	NA	NA	TRBJ1-5	CASSQDQPQHF	TGTGCCAGCAGTCAGGATCAGCCCCAGCATTTT
TRBV15	TRBD1	NA	TRBJ1-1	CATSRGQGSGTEAFF	TGTGCCACCAGCAGAGGACAGGGGTCTGGCACTGAAGCTTTCTTT
TRBV29-1	NA	NA	TRBJ1-1	CSVWAGTQNTEAFF	TGCAGCGTTTGGGCCGGGACACAGAACACTGAAGCTTTCTTT
TRBV5-1	TRBD1	NA	TRBJ1-2	CASSAGQTGDGYTF	TGCGCCAGCAGCGCGGGACAGACCGGCGATGGCTACACCTTC
TRBV5-1	TRBD1	NA	TRBJ1-1	CASSVGTGGNTEAFF	TGCGCCAGCAGCGTCGGGACAGGAGGCAACACTGAAGCTTTCTTT
TRBV5-1	NA	NA	TRBJ2-7	CASSGGDRYEQYF	TGCGCCAGCAGCGGGGGGGACAGGTACGAGCAGTACTTC
TRBV7-8	TRBD2	NA	TRBJ2-2	CASSLVGLALPNTGELFF	TGTGCCAGCAGCTTAGTGGGACTAGCCTTACCGAACACCGGGGAGCTGTTTTTT
TRBV5-1	TRBD1	once	TRBJ2-5	CASAPGQGALETQYF	TGCGCCAGCGCTCCGGGACAGGGGGCTTTGGAGACCCAGTACTTC
TRBV5-4	TRBD2	NA	TRBJ2-1	CASSLGPWTSGNDEQFF	TGTGCCAGCAGCTTGGGACCCTGGACTAGCGGGAATGATGAGCAGTTCTTC
TRBV6-5	TRBD1	NA	TRBJ2-2	CASSKRGRTGELFF	TGTGCCAGTAGTAAGAGGGGGCGTACCGGGGAGCTGTTTTTT
TRBV5-1	NA	few	TRBJ2-1	CASSLDEQPYNEQFF	TGCGCCAGCAGCTTGGATGAACAACCCTACAATGAGCAGTTCTTC
TRBV14	TRBD1	NA	TRBJ2-3	CASSWDRLGRTDTQYF	TGTGCCAGCAGCTGGGACAGGCTTGGCCGCACAGATACGCAGTATTTT
TRBV18	NA	NA	TRBJ1-1	CASSPPRPVEAFF	TGTGCCAGCTCACCACCGAGGCCAGTTGAAGCTTTCTTT
TRBV5-4	TRBD2	NA	TRBJ2-3	CASSVTSGGPTDTQYF	TGTGCCAGCAGCGTGACTAGCGGGGGACCCACAGATACGCAGTATTTT